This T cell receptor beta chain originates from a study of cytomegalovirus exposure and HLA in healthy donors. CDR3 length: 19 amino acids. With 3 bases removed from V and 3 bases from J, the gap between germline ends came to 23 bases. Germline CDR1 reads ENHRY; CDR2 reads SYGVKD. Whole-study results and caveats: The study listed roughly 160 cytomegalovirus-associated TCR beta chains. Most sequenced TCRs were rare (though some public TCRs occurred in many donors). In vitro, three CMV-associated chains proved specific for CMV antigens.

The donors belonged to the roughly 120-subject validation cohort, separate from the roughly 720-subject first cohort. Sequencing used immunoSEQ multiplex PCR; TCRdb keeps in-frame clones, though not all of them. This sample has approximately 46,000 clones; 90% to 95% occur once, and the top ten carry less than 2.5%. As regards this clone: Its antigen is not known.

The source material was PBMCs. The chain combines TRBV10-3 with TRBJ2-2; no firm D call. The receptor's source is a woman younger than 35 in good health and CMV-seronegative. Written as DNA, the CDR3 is TGTGCCATCAGTGACCCCAAAGTAGCTACGTACCGCGACACCGGGGAGCTGTTTTTT. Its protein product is CAISDPKVATYRDTGELFF.